Each of the 19 T cell receptor beta chains below was sequenced from the same sample in a study of T cell responses to AZD1222 COVID-19 vaccine. The assay was immunoSEQ multiplex PCR, and TCRdb's table has in-frame clones only and misses some. Altogether 140,000 to 150,000 clones are present, approximately 86% being singletons, with the ten largest covering under 5.5%. The source was peripheral blood, collected 28 days after the second dose of the MenACWY control vaccine. The receptors originated from an adult who received the MenACWY meningococcal vaccine as a control.

The chain combines TRBV7-3 with TRBJ2-3; tentatively, D is TRBD1 (6 bases). CDR1 is SGHTA, CDR2 FQGTGA, per germline. The CDR3 sequence is 13 residues long. With 5 bases removed from V and 2 bases from J, the gap between germline ends came to 8 bases. CDR3 sequence: CASSRDNTDTQYF. In nucleotides, the CDR3 is TGTGCCAGCAGCAGGGACAACACAGATACGCAGTATTTT.

The CDR3 spells CASRWRDRTGELFF. CDR3 bases: TGCGCCAGCAGATGGCGCGACCGTACCGGGGAGCTGTTTTTT. This chain joins TRBV5-1 and TRBJ2-2; the D is unclear. Looked up from germline, CDR1 is SGHRS and CDR2 is YFSETQ. V was clipped by 5 bases and J by 5 bases, with 13 bases between them. This CDR3 spans 14 amino acids.

J is TRBJ2-3 and V is TRBV15, with 9 bases fitting TRBD1. CDR3 length: 17 residues. CDR1 and CDR2 from the germline V gene are LNHNV and YYDKDF (reference sequence). Unmatched junction bases numbered 7, after V lost 0 bases and J lost 3 bases. CDR3 DNA sequence: TGTGCCACCAGCAGAGATTTACAGGGGGCAAGAACAGATACGCAGTATTTT. It is translated as CATSRDLQGARTDTQYF.

This clone appeared a few times. CDR3 protein: CASSLERKGTEAFF. For the CDR3, the DNA is TGCGCCAGCAGCTTGGAGCGGAAGGGGACTGAAGCTTTCTTT. The J gene is TRBJ1-1, the V gene TRBV5-1; D might be TRBD1 (5 bases). CDR3 length: 14 amino acids. The V gene's germline CDR1 is SGHRS and CDR2 YFSETQ. Trimming cost V 0 bases and J 5 bases, with 11 bases left between them.

This chain uses TRBV5-4 with TRBJ2-1, with D uncertain. Germline-derived CDR1 and CDR2 are SGHNT and YYREEE (reference sequence). V was clipped by 0 bases and J by 7 bases, with 5 bases between them. This CDR3 is built from 12 residues. In DNA form, the CDR3 reads TGTGCCAGCAGCTTGGTACAGAATGAGCAGTTCTTC. Translating gives CASSLVQNEQFF.

V gene TRBV2 combines with J gene TRBJ2-7; possibly TRBD1 for D (6 bases). The CDR3 is 12 amino acids. Trimming cost V 3 bases and J 6 bases, with 9 bases left between them. In germline, CDR1 is SNHLY, CDR2 FYNNEI. This CDR3 reads CASSDDRSEQYF. The CDR3 nucleotides read TGTGCCAGCAGTGATGACAGGTCCGAGCAGTACTTC.

The chain combines TRBV19 with TRBJ2-2; D gene ambiguous. The V end was cut by 2 bases, the J end by 6 bases, with 7 bases between. Germline CDR1 LNHDA, CDR2 SQIVND (reference sequence). The CDR3 is made up of 13 amino acids. The CDR3 bases are TGTGCCAGTAGTATAACTACTGCCGGGGAGCTGTTTTTT. Translated: CASSITTAGELFF.

V is TRBV19 and J is TRBJ2-2; TRBD1 aligns across 9 bases. Germline V gene sequence: CDR1 LNHDA, CDR2 SQIVND (reference sequence). The CDR3 runs to 15 residues. V lost 6 bases and J lost 0; bases outside the gene matches: 2. Here the CDR3 reads CASRGQGANTGELFF. The CDR3 nucleotides read TGTGCCAGTAGGGGACAGGGCGCGAACACCGGGGAGCTGTTTTTT.

J is TRBJ1-3 and V is TRBV21-1. TRBV21-1 is a known pseudogene. The CDR3 runs to 14 residues. The CDR3 loop reads CASSKSRSGNTIYF. CDR3 DNA: TGTGCCAGCAGCAAAAGCCGATCTGGAAACACCATATATTTT.

The chain employs TRBV4-3 and TRBJ2-7; D not resolved. Germline-derived CDR1 and CDR2 are LGHNA and YSLEER. Trimming took 1 base from V and 2 from J, leaving 6 bases between them. There are 13 residues in the CDR3. The CDR3 protein is CASSQVPPYEQYF. The CDR3, as DNA: TGCGCCAGCAGCCAAGTTCCCCCCTACGAGCAGTACTTC.

This chain connects TRBV19 to TRBJ2-7, with D perhaps given as TRBD1 or TRBD2 (5 bases each). Trimming cost V 7 bases and J 0 bases, with 16 bases left between them. The CDR3 contains 15 residues. Germline CDR1 reads LNHDA; CDR2 reads SQIVND (reference sequence). The CDR3 region has the DNA TGTGCCAGTACCCCTCGGGGTAGGGGCTCCTACGAGCAGTACTTC. It translates to CASTPRGRGSYEQYF.

V gene TRBV4-2 combines with J gene TRBJ2-5; 7 nucleotides match TRBD2. The junction had 6 bases not matched to a gene; V was cut back by 4 bases and J by 4 bases. The V gene's germline CDR1 is LGHNA and CDR2 YNFKEQ. The CDR3 is made up of 14 amino acids. The CDR3 bases are TGTGCCAGCAGCCCCGGGACTATAGCAGAGACCCAGTACTTC. Its protein is CASSPGTIAETQYF.

The CDR3 protein is CASSPTADTQYF. CDR3 DNA: TGTGCCAGCAGTCCGACGGCAGATACGCAGTATTTT. The chain employs TRBV28 and TRBJ2-3; the D is unclear. Trimming pared 5 bases from V and 4 bases from J, leaving 7 bases between. Germline V gene lookup returns CDR1 MDHEN and CDR2 SYDVKM. The CDR3 spans 12 residues. Full variable domain (rest looked up from reference TRBV28 and TRBJ2-3): DVKVTQSSRYLVKRTGEKVFLECVQDMDHENMFWYRQDPGLGLRLIYFSYDVKMKEKGDIPEGYSVSREKKERFSLILESASTNQTSMYLCASSPTADTQYFGPGTRLTVL.

The V and J genes are TRBV19 and TRBJ2-7, with 8 bases that match TRBD1. This CDR3 has 16 residues. Germline assignment: CDR1 LNHDA and CDR2 SQIVND (reference sequence). J lost 3 bases, V lost 2 bases, and 9 bases had no gene match. CDR3 region: CASSILPGTGRYEQYF. CDR3 bases: TGTGCCAGTAGTATATTACCCGGGACAGGACGCTACGAGCAGTACTTC.

As regards this clone: Additional DNA sequences in this sample encode the identical CDR3. The chain recombines TRBV12-3 or TRBV12-4 with TRBJ1-5, with D possibly TRBD1 on 5 matching bases. The CDR3 length is 13 residues. V lost 6 bases and J lost 4, with 10 bases in between. The CDR3 sequence: CASSYRSNQPQHF. In DNA form, the CDR3 reads TGTGCCAGCAGCTACAGGTCAAATCAGCCCCAGCATTTT.

CDR3 nucleotide sequence: TGTGCCAGCAGCTTAACAATCTCAACTGGAAACACCATATATTTT. It encodes CASSLTISTGNTIYF. The J gene is TRBJ1-3, the V gene TRBV7-6; D remains ambiguous. The CDR3 runs to 15 residues. Per germline, CDR1 SGHVS and CDR2 FNYEAQ. V was cut by 2 bases and J by 2 bases, with 10 bases left in between.

The rearrangement joins TRBV6-5 to TRBJ2-7; D perhaps matches TRBD2 (6 bases). Trimming left V 4 bases short and J 3 bases short, with 13 bases between. Germline lookup yields CDR1 MNHEY and CDR2 SVGAGI. The CDR3 runs to 14 residues. CDR3 sequence: CASSSPGVGYEQYF. CDR3 coding DNA: TGTGCCAGCAGTTCCCCGGGGGTTGGCTACGAGCAGTACTTC.

The chain is built from TRBV3-1 (or the pseudogene TRBV3-2) and TRBJ2-3, with 7 nucleotides matching TRBD2. The V segment lost 4 bases and the J segment 1 base; nucleotides outside the gene matches: 8. CDR1 and CDR2 from the germline V gene are LGHDT and YNNKEL (reference sequence). The CDR3 sequence is 16 residues long. CDR3 sequence reads: CASSRGDYHGTDTQYF. Here the CDR3 DNA reads TGTGCCAGCAGCCGAGGGGACTACCACGGCACAGATACGCAGTATTTT.

The chain joins TRBV4-1 to TRBJ1-2, with 9 bases fitting TRBD1. CDR1 is MGHRA, CDR2 YSYEKL, per germline. The CDR3 extends over 14 amino acids. J was trimmed by 3 bases and V by 4 bases; bases with no gene match: 3. As DNA, the CDR3 is TGCGCCAGCAGCCGAACAGGGGGCGACTATGGCTACACCTTC. It is translated as CASSRTGGDYGYTF.